Listed here are 20 T cell receptor beta chains from one sample, sequenced in a study of T cell repertoires in cytomegalovirus infection. The antigens these receptors bind are not known. TCRdb recomputed calls from the reads with MiXCR, one row per CDR3 protein. Of some 700,000 distinct CDR3 sequences in the sample, 30% to 40% were seen once. The material was cultured PBMCs, obtained from culture after CMV antigen stimulation. All receptors come from a human donor in good health (CMV status not recorded). Some clones in this sample may be carry-over from other donors' samples.

The V and J genes are TRBV12-3 or TRBV12-4 and TRBJ1-3; a weak D match, TRBD1 (5 bases). This CDR3 has 16 amino acids. V was cut by 0 bases and J by 3 bases, with 12 bases left in between. CDR3 DNA: TGTGCCAGCAGTTTAGCGCTCGACAGCAGTGGAAACACCATATATTTT. Translated, it gives CASSLALDSSGNTIYF.

In this sample, this clonotype turned up a few times. The chain recombines TRBV14 with TRBJ1-5; D not resolved. CDR3 length: 13 residues. Germline assignment: CDR1 SGHDN and CDR2 FVKESK. Trimming left V 2 bases short and J 7 bases short, with 9 bases between. CDR3 residues: CASSQSLGQPQHF. CDR3 DNA sequence: TGTGCCAGCAGCCAATCACTGGGCCAGCCCCAGCATTTT.

This clonotype was observed a few times. The J gene is TRBJ1-2, the V gene TRBV19, with D perhaps TRBD1 (6 bases). This CDR3 region has 14 residues. V was cut by 4 bases and J by 4 bases, with 13 bases left in between. Looked up from germline, CDR1 is LNHDA and CDR2 is SQIVND (reference sequence). The CDR3 DNA reads as TGTGCCAGTAGTACGTCAGGGGAAATCTATGGCTACACCTTC. Amino acids: CASSTSGEIYGYTF.

At least ten counts were recorded for this clonotype. J is TRBJ2-5 and V is TRBV7-2, with D unclear. The germline gives CDR1 SGHTA, CDR2 FQGNSA. Trimming shortened V by 0 bases and J by 2 bases, and 7 bases separated the two germline ends. The CDR3 spans 14 residues. The CDR3 DNA follows: TGTGCCAGCAGCTTAGCGTTCGCGCAAGAGACCCAGTACTTC. Protein: CASSLAFAQETQYF.

A few counts support this clonotype. The V and J genes are TRBV7-8 and TRBJ1-5; D unclear. The V and J ends lost 5 bases and 6 bases respectively, with 17 bases between them. The germline CDR1 and CDR2 sequences are SGHVS and FQNEAQ. The CDR3 extends over 15 amino acids. CDR3 nucleotide sequence: TGTGCCAGCAGCACCTGGGGTGGGGTGGGTCAGCCCCAGCATTTT. It specifies CASSTWGGVGQPQHF.

In this sample, this clonotype turned up many times. The chain employs TRBV7-8 and TRBJ1-1; no firm D call. The CDR3 spans 16 residues. Germline V gene lookup returns CDR1 SGHVS and CDR2 FQNEAQ. V was shortened by 4 bases and J by 2 bases, with 17 bases between the two germline ends. CDR3 protein: CASSSRRIRPNTEAFF. In DNA, the CDR3 is TGTGCCAGCAGCTCAAGACGTATCAGACCTAACACTGAAGCTTTCTTT.

This clonotype was seen many times. This chain links TRBV7-2 with TRBJ1-2; 11 bases match TRBD1. With V trimmed by 5 bases and J by 5 bases, 7 bases remained unmatched. Germline-derived CDR1 and CDR2 are SGHTA and FQGNSA. The CDR3 loop spans 15 amino acids. The CDR3 DNA reads as TGTGCCAGCAGCCTCGGGACAGGGGGAGTGTATGGCTACACCTTC. It is translated as CASSLGTGGVYGYTF.

This clonotype occurred a few times. The chain has TRBV7-6 and TRBJ2-1, with TRBD2 matching 11 bases. V was clipped by 5 bases and J by 3 bases; unmatched bases: 6. The CDR3 is 16 amino acids. Germline values: CDR1 SGHVS, CDR2 FNYEAQ. The CDR3 spells CASSGTSGGNYNEQFF. The CDR3 DNA is TGTGCCAGCAGCGGAACTAGCGGGGGAAACTACAATGAGCAGTTCTTC.

This clonotype was observed a handful of times. The rearrangement uses TRBV6-6 and TRBJ1-4; 9 nucleotides agree with TRBD1. Per germline, CDR1 MNHNY and CDR2 SVGAGI (reference sequence). This CDR3 contains 16 residues. Germline trimming cut 6 bases from V and 4 bases from J; bases unmatched to any gene: 9. In DNA form, the CDR3 reads TGTGCCAGCAGGGATTACAGGGGGCAACGTAATGAAAAACTGTTTTTT. It is translated as CASRDYRGQRNEKLFF.

This clonotype was found a few times. The V gene is TRBV2, the J gene TRBJ2-7, with 10 bases matching TRBD2. The CDR3 sequence is 14 residues long. The ends lost 3 bases at V and 7 bases at J; junction bases unmatched: 6. In germline, CDR1 is SNHLY, CDR2 FYNNEI. The CDR3 is CASSDFRLAGEQYF. The CDR3 DNA reads TGTGCCAGCAGTGACTTCCGACTAGCGGGTGAGCAGTACTTC.

In this sample, this clonotype turned up a few times. The J gene is TRBJ2-7, the V gene TRBV7-2; 10 bases agree with TRBD1. CDR3 length: 14 amino acids. Germline V gene lookup returns CDR1 SGHTA and CDR2 FQGNSA. The trim removed 5 bases at V and 4 bases at J, leaving 5 bases unmatched. The CDR3 coding sequence is TGTGCCAGCAGCCGGGACAGGGGAGAATACGAGCAGTACTTC. This gives the protein CASSRDRGEYEQYF.

CDR3 sequence: CASSSGQGLNQPQHF. The CDR3, as DNA: TGTGCCAGCAGCTCGGGACAGGGACTAAATCAGCCCCAGCATTTT. The V and J genes are TRBV6-5 and TRBJ1-5; 9 bases agree with TRBD1. After removal of 6 bases from V and 4 bases from J, the junction contained 7 bases not matched to a gene. Germline loops: CDR1 MNHEY, CDR2 SVGAGI. The CDR3 sequence is 15 residues long.

The V call is TRBV11-2, the J call TRBJ2-5; TRBD1 or TRBD2 may be the D gene (6 bases each). This CDR3 is built from 13 residues. CDR1 and CDR2 (germline): SGHAT, FQNNGV. Trimming removed 8 bases at V and 4 bases at J, with 14 bases between. Written as DNA, the CDR3 is TGTGCCAGCGATCGGGGGCGAAGAGAGACCCAGTACTTC. Translation: CASDRGRRETQYF. The full variable domain, with the rest looked up from reference TRBV11-2 and TRBJ2-5, is EAGVAQSPRYKIIEKRQSVAFWCNPISGHATLYWYQQILGQGPKLLIQFQNNGVVDDSQLPKDRFSAERLKGVDSTLKIQPAKLEDSAVYLCASDRGRRETQYFGPGTRLLVL.

The gene calls are TRBV12-3 or TRBV12-4 and TRBJ2-1; 7 bases fit TRBD2. Trimming removed 8 bases from V and 7 bases from J; junction bases left unmatched: 17. CDR3 length equals 16 residues. CDR3 protein: CASLSRAGVQKNEQFF. CDR3 nucleotide sequence: TGTGCCAGCCTCTCCCGTGCGGGGGTGCAAAAAAATGAGCAGTTCTTC.

The chain links TRBV18 to TRBJ1-3; D call uncertain. The V end lost 6 bases, the J end lost 0 bases, and 12 bases lay between the germline ends. This CDR3 is 15 amino acids long. Germline V gene sequence: CDR1 KGHSH, CDR2 LQKENI. CDR3 nucleotide sequence: TGTGCCAGCTCGCACGACGGAGCCTCTGGAAACACCATATATTTT. Its translation is CASSHDGASGNTIYF.

This clonotype has just a few counts. This chain joins TRBV27 and TRBJ2-7, with D possibly matching TRBD2 (5 bases). Trimming took off 2 bases at V and 9 bases at J, with 14 bases between the two ends. From germline, CDR1 is MNHEY and CDR2 SMNVEV (reference sequence). This CDR3 spans 13 amino acids. The CDR3 loop reads CASSLGLHEGQYF. Written as DNA, the CDR3 is TGTGCCAGCAGTTTAGGACTGCACGAAGGGCAGTACTTC.

The chain couples TRBV6-6 to TRBJ2-3; 10 bases match TRBD2. V lost 6 bases and J lost 1; bases outside the gene matches: 7. Germline V gives CDR1 MNHNY, CDR2 SVGAGI (reference sequence). The CDR3 loop spans 16 amino acids. The CDR3 DNA reads as TGTGCCAGCAGGATACTAGCGGGATCGGGCACAGATACGCAGTATTTT. Its protein product is CASRILAGSGTDTQYF.

In nucleotides, the CDR3 is TGTGCCAGCAGCTTTAGCGGGAGGGCATATGAGCAGTTCTTC. Its translation: CASSFSGRAYEQFF. This rearrangement joins TRBV11-2 to TRBJ2-1, with 11 bases that match TRBD2. The V gene end was trimmed by 3 bases and the J gene end by 8 bases; junction bases not matched to a gene: 3. Germline lookup yields CDR1 SGHAT and CDR2 FQNNGV. The length of the CDR3 is 14 residues.

This clonotype was counted a few times. V usage is TRBV4-3 and J usage is TRBJ1-1; TRBD1 agrees at 9 bases. Germline values: CDR1 LGHNA, CDR2 YSLEER. After removal of 1 base from V and 1 base from J, the junction contained 7 bases not matched to a gene. The CDR3 sequence is 17 residues long. CDR3 sequence (DNA): TGCGCCAGCAGCCAAGGCCAGACAGGGGGGCCGAACACTGAAGCTTTCTTT. Protein product: CASSQGQTGGPNTEAFF.

This rearrangement joins TRBV12-3 or TRBV12-4 to TRBJ1-1, with D possibly being TRBD1 (6 bases). V was cut by 6 bases and J by 3 bases, with 11 bases left in between. The CDR3 runs 13 residues. CDR3 sequence (DNA): TGTGCCAGCAGACAACAGGGTTACACTGAAGCTTTCTTT. Its protein product is CASRQQGYTEAFF.